This record concerns one TCR beta chain sequence. The sample originates from a study of blood T cell repertoires in COVID-19. Study details: Acute and convalescent COVID-19 samples came from the United States, Italy and Spain.

Two consecutive negative NP/OP PCR tests, clearance, or resolved symptoms defined Cohort 3 recovery. How the authors handled the data: How many nucleated cells were present was estimated from reference gene primer amplification. Some clones are missing from TCRdb's copy, which holds only in-frame ones; the method was immunoSEQ multiplex PCR. Clone size and V and J calls were adopted from that table, with D and trimming inferred from the DNA. The table has a few hundred thousand clones, around 88% seen once. Sequenced input: PBMCs or T cells enriched from blood (not recorded which). This TCR was recovered from a woman in her thirties or forties who had recovered from COVID-19.

The CDR3: CASSPMRQGTLDEKLFF. CDR3 DNA sequence: TGTGCCAGCTCACCAATGAGACAGGGGACGCTAGATGAAAAACTGTTTTTT. The rearrangement uses TRBV18 and TRBJ1-4; 8 positions agree with TRBD1. The ends lost 2 bases at V and 6 bases at J; junction bases unmatched: 11. Germline V gene sequence: CDR1 KGHSH, CDR2 LQKENI. The CDR3 spans 17 residues.